These 3 T cell receptor beta chains originate from one sample sequenced in a study of blood T cell repertoires in COVID-19. Repertoires were generated with immunoSEQ multiplex PCR, while TCRdb's copy carries only in-frame clones and drops some. The table has about 52,000 clones, approximately 83% seen once; the top ten hold approximately 10%. What was sequenced was peripheral blood. The source of these receptors is a man older than 75 with COVID-19, enrolled during active disease.

The chain recombines TRBV7-2 with TRBJ2-4; D not resolved. Trimming cost V 2 bases and J 0 bases, with 8 bases left between them. This CDR3 has 15 amino acids. The germline gives CDR1 SGHTA, CDR2 FQGNSA. Written as DNA, the CDR3 is TGTGCCAGCAGCTTAAACATGCTAGCCAAAAACATTCAGTACTTC. It is translated as CASSLNMLAKNIQYF.

V usage is TRBV19 and J usage is TRBJ1-2; 12 bases fit TRBD1. Germline-derived CDR1 and CDR2 are LNHDA and SQIVND (reference sequence). V lost 9 bases to trimming and J lost 3 bases; unmatched junction nucleotides: 8. The CDR3 is 15 residues long. The CDR3 sequence: CASTTGTGGDYGYTF. The CDR3 DNA is TGTGCCAGCACGACCGGGACAGGGGGCGACTATGGCTACACCTTC.

The CDR3 sequence: CASSSAGGAFF. CDR3 nucleotide sequence: TGTGCCAGCAGCAGCGCAGGGGGAGCTTTCTTT. The genes are TRBV7-2 and TRBJ1-1; 7 bases are a match to TRBD1. This CDR3 spans 11 amino acids. The V segment lost 5 bases and the J segment 10 bases; nucleotides outside the gene matches: 4. Germline V gene sequence: CDR1 SGHTA, CDR2 FQGNSA.